One sample yielded the 8 T cell receptor beta chains listed below, sequenced in a study of T-cell reconstitution after alpha-beta-depleted transplantation in children. Unique molecular identifiers tagged the TCRbeta library. MiXCR, applied by TCRdb to the PCR reads, yields one record per CDR3 protein. Of around 300,000 distinct CDR3 sequences listed, approximately 23% were seen once; the top ten hold roughly 9.8%. Here the sequenced sample was PBMCs, mostly from graft donor cells, taken 180 days after TCRalphabeta/CD19-depleted stem cell transplant. These receptors were obtained from a male patient under 18 who had a stem cell transplant for acute lymphoblastic leukemia, so the T cells may come from the graft donor.

The V call is TRBV4-1, the J call TRBJ1-5; D is perhaps TRBD1 (6 bases). V lost 0 bases, J lost 6 bases, and 9 bases lay in between. CDR1 is MGHRA and CDR2 is YSYEKL in the germline V gene. This CDR3 region has 14 residues. The CDR3 protein is CASSQDYRVQPQHF. For the CDR3, the DNA is TGCGCCAGCAGCCAAGATTACAGGGTTCAGCCCCAGCATTTT.

This clonotype appeared a few times. The rearrangement joins TRBV18 to TRBJ2-3; TRBD1 aligns across 11 bases. This CDR3 comprises 15 residues. V dropped 2 bases and J dropped 4; count of bases not matched to a gene: 2. In germline, CDR1 is KGHSH, CDR2 LQKENI. CDR3 in DNA: TGTGCCAGCTCACCATTGGGACAGGGGGCAGATACGCAGTATTTT. It yields the protein CASSPLGQGADTQYF.

The chain uses TRBV29-1 and TRBJ1-4, with a possible D match to TRBD1 (5 bases). Germline CDR1 SQVTM, CDR2 ANQGSEA. There are 12 residues in the CDR3. V was pared by 3 bases and J by 16 bases, with 18 bases between. CDR3 DNA: TGCAGCGTTGAGTTACTCACAGGAAAGGCGTTTTTT. It specifies CSVELLTGKAFF.

The rearrangement joins TRBV12-3 or TRBV12-4 to TRBJ2-7; D uncertain. CDR3 length: 11 amino acids. Trimming pared 6 bases from V and 3 bases from J, leaving 6 bases between. CDR3 bases: TGTGCCAGCAGCACAGACTACGAGCAGTACTTC. Its translation: CASSTDYEQYF.

There are many counts of this clonotype. J is TRBJ2-5 and V is TRBV12-3 or TRBV12-4; D perhaps matches TRBD1 (5 bases). With 3 bases removed from V and 5 bases from J, the gap between germline ends came to 13 bases. The CDR3 length is 14 residues. The CDR3 reads CASSLTVHGETQYF. As DNA, the CDR3 is TGTGCCAGCAGTTTGACAGTACATGGGGAGACCCAGTACTTC.

The chain has TRBV28 and TRBJ1-2, with 8 bases matching TRBD1. In germline, CDR1 is MDHEN, CDR2 SYDVKM. The CDR3 extends over 11 amino acids. CDR3: CVVQGAYGYTF. CDR3 bases: TGTGTGGTCCAGGGGGCATATGGCTACACCTTC.

This clonotype turned up a few times. The J gene is TRBJ2-1, the V gene TRBV7-9, with D unclear. The V end was cut by 2 bases, the J end by 7 bases, with 12 bases between. The CDR3 sequence is 14 residues long. Looked up from germline, CDR1 is SEHNR and CDR2 is FQNEAQ (reference sequence). This chain's CDR3 is CASSLISLRNEQFF. CDR3 coding DNA: TGTGCCAGCAGCTTAATCTCCCTGCGAAATGAGCAGTTCTTC.

This clonotype has at least ten counts. The chain joins TRBV20-1 to TRBJ1-6; TRBD1 might be the D (6 bases). The CDR3 consists of 13 residues. Trimming removed 6 bases from V and 9 bases from J, with 15 bases in between. CDR1 is DFQATT and CDR2 is SNEGSKA in the germline V gene (reference sequence). The CDR3: CSAEWGRSSPLHF. The DNA of the CDR3 is TGCAGTGCCGAATGGGGGCGAAGTTCACCCCTCCACTTT.